This is a list of T cell receptor beta chains from one sample in a study of cytomegalovirus exposure and HLA in healthy donors. The data were produced by immunoSEQ multiplex PCR, yet TCRdb's version contains in-frame clones alone and is incomplete. Among 150,000 to 180,000 clones listed, roughly 80% were seen once. Sample: PBMCs. These TCRs come from a man aged 25 to 45 in good health and CMV-seropositive. Both conserved end residues are part of each CDR3. Fields, in order: CDR3 length, D gene, V gene, CDR3 protein. A D gene is named only where the DNA matches it firmly.

>16|TRBD2|TRBV7-8
CASSPRLAQPEETQYF
>15|TRBD1|TRBV19
CASRNRDSNLNEQFF
>15|TRBD1|TRBV6-1
CASSEGTGYYNEQFF
>17|TRBD1|TRBV18
CASSPQWDRQPYQPQHF
>17|NA|TRBV4-2
CASSQEPPPGGTDTQYF
>13|NA|TRBV5-5
CASSLAARGRQYF
>15|TRBD1|TRBV28
CASSPVRGVRHGYTF
>16|NA|TRBV2
CASRKGGQLSNQPQHF
>13|TRBD1|TRBV7-3
CASSSDRAETQYF
>14|TRBD2|TRBV28
CASTALADSYEQYF
>15|NA|TRBV19
CASRRPGALNTEAFF
>13|NA|TRBV5-1
CASSPHRGNEQYF
>15|NA|TRBV5-4
CASSWNPPRDEKLFF
>13|NA|TRBV5-1
CASSSGVNTEAFF
>13|TRBD2|TRBV19
CASSGAGGETQYF
>15|NA|TRBV5-1
CASSLSEGNTGELFF
>14|NA|TRBV30
CAWSRLSWGNTIYF
>19|TRBD2|TRBV7-9
CASSPRSLSGSRSYNEQFF
>16|TRBD2|TRBV11-2
CASSLDGGSGRETQYF
>16|TRBD1|TRBV11-2
CASSPAGTASTDTQYF
>16|TRBD1|TRBV9
CASSPPRGQHHTEAFF
>13|NA|TRBV28
CASTLSGVHEQYF
>15|TRBD2|TRBV4-1
CASSPGVQRENEQFF
>15|NA|TRBV30
CAWRLIRQSNTEAFF
>17|TRBD2|TRBV7-9
CASSLGSSGMSSDTQYF
>19|TRBD2|TRBV7-7
CASSLHEGPSGSSTDTQYF
>17|NA|TRBV5-1
CASSSGQKAAGANVLTF
>15|TRBD1|TRBV7-8
CASSLEYRGQDTQYF
>17|TRBD1|TRBV5-5
CASSPLTFGTGGTEAFF
>20|TRBD2|TRBV4-1
CASSQIGTSGRLLYQETQYF
>15|TRBD1|TRBV28
CASSFDRGRGYGYTF
>14|NA|TRBV5-1
CASSQLQGPYEQYF